The 13 T cell receptor beta chains below all came from one sample that was sequenced in a study of T cells in Graves' hyperthyroidism and ophthalmopathy. From RNA transcripts, TCR beta CDR3 regions were amplified. Using the HTBI primer set, a first-round RT-PCR was run on the TCR CDR3. TCRdb reprocessed the multiplex PCR reads via MiXCR and lists one record per CDR3 protein. Among roughly 500,000 distinct CDR3 sequences, roughly 15% were seen once, and the ten largest hold around 28%. The sample comprised blood. All receptors derive from a woman in her thirties with Graves' ophthalmopathy.

The chain employs TRBV7-2 and TRBJ2-7; the D gene is possibly TRBD1 (8 bases). Between the trimmed V and J ends, which lost 1 base and 4 bases, there was a span of 14 bases. Germline assignment: CDR1 SGHTA and CDR2 FQGNSA. CDR3 length: 15 amino acids. The CDR3, as DNA: TGTGCCAGCAGCTTAGATACAGGGGGGGGATACGAGCAGTACTTC. As protein: CASSLDTGGGYEQYF. The full variable domain, in which reference TRBV7-2 and TRBJ2-7 provide the parts outside the CDR3, is GAGVSQSPSNKVTEKGKDVELRCDPISGHTALYWYRQSLGQGLEFLIYFQGNSAPDKSGLPSDRFSAERTGGSVSTLTIQRTQQEDSAVYLCASSLDTGGGYEQYFGPGTRLTVT.

This clonotype was picked up many times. The J gene is TRBJ1-3, the V gene TRBV4-3; D gene unclear. CDR3 length: 16 amino acids. The ends were cut back, 0 bases at V and 0 bases at J, with 9 bases in the middle. Germline V gene data show CDR1 as LGHNA and CDR2 as YSLEER. The CDR3 DNA reads as TGCGCCAGCAGCCAAGAGGGCGACATCTCTGGAAACACCATATATTTT. Amino acids: CASSQEGDISGNTIYF.

The gene calls are TRBV9 and TRBJ2-3, with D perhaps matching TRBD2 (6 bases). Trimming removed 4 bases from V and 5 bases from J, with 17 bases in between. Germline lookup yields CDR1 SGDLS and CDR2 YYNGEE. This CDR3 spans 15 amino acids. CDR3 loop: CASSPGVAVRDTQYF. The CDR3 DNA reads as TGTGCCAGCAGCCCGGGGGTAGCGGTTAGAGATACGCAGTATTTT.

This clonotype occurred many times. J is TRBJ2-1 and V is TRBV3-1; D is perhaps TRBD2 (6 bases). CDR1 is LGHDT, CDR2 YNNKEL, per germline (reference sequence). Between the trimmed V and J ends, which lost 4 bases and 8 bases, there was a span of 21 bases. This CDR3 is built from 16 residues. CDR3 in DNA: TGTGCCAGCAGCCCAGGTGTCGGGGGTGTCTCTGATGAGCAGTTCTTC. Translated: CASSPGVGGVSDEQFF.

In its sample, this clonotype was seen many times. CDR3 sequence (DNA): TGTGCCAGCAGTTCCTTAGGTCGGCTAGCGGGGAGTAGGACCACCGGGGAGCTGTTTTTT. Residues: CASSSLGRLAGSRTTGELFF. V is TRBV28 and J is TRBJ2-2, with TRBD2 matching 9 bases. This CDR3 is 20 amino acids long. Germline CDR1 reads MDHEN; CDR2 reads SYDVKM. Trimming took 4 bases from V and 4 from J; bases not matched to a gene: 19.

Of note for this clonotype: A single base separates this from a much larger clone, so it may be a read error. The chain uses TRBV20-1 and TRBJ2-3, with TRBD2 identical over 8 bases. Losses at the gene ends were 4 bases for V and 1 base for J; bases not matched to a gene: 1. The CDR3 length is 13 residues. The germline V gene encodes CDR1 DFQATT and CDR2 SNEGSKA (reference sequence). The CDR3 nucleotides are TGCAGTGCTAACGGGGGGGGCACAGATACGCAGTATTTT. Its protein product is CSANGGGTDTQYF.

The V and J genes are TRBV29-1 and TRBJ2-7; the D gene is possibly TRBD2 (6 bases). Trimming took off 6 bases at V and 6 bases at J, with 15 bases between the two ends. Germline CDR1 is SQVTM and CDR2 is ANQGSEA. CDR3 length equals 12 residues. The CDR3 loop is CSVEGIGSEQYF. CDR3 bases: TGCAGCGTGGAGGGGATCGGCTCCGAGCAGTACTTC.

This clonotype was observed many times. The chain is built from TRBV7-2 and TRBJ2-3; D uncertain. CDR1 is SGHTA, CDR2 FQGNSA, per germline. Trimming removed 5 bases from V and 6 bases from J, with 9 bases in between. This CDR3 spans 12 amino acids. CDR3 sequence: CASSRLRDTQYF. DNA for the CDR3: TGTGCCAGCAGCCGTCTGAGGGATACGCAGTATTTT.

This clonotype was seen more than once but under ten times. The chain carries TRBV6-1 and TRBJ1-1; 7 bases agree with TRBD1. Germline V gene data show CDR1 as MNHNS and CDR2 as SASEGT. The CDR3 has 15 amino acids. V dropped 6 bases and J dropped 2; count of bases not matched to a gene: 9. This CDR3 reads CASRKPGQRNTEAFF. The CDR3 DNA sequence: TGTGCCAGCAGGAAACCGGGACAGAGAAACACTGAAGCTTTCTTT.

In the case of this clonotype: Since a much larger clone is just one base distant, this may be a read error. The rearrangement uses TRBV20-1 and TRBJ2-7; 7 positions match TRBD1. The J call could be wrong; TRBJ2-1 is a better fit for the DNA end. Germline lookup yields CDR1 DFQATT and CDR2 SNEGSKA (reference sequence). The CDR3 runs 13 residues. This CDR3 is CSAPGTVSYEQFF. DNA of the CDR3: TGCAGTGCTCCTGGGACAGTTTCCTACGAGCAGTTCTTC.

The chain carries TRBV28 and TRBJ1-5, with D possibly being TRBD1 (5 bases). Trimming shortened V by 7 bases and J by 2 bases, and 18 bases separated the two germline ends. The CDR3 sequence is 16 residues long. Germline loops: CDR1 MDHEN, CDR2 SYDVKM. CDR3: CASTLSLGTGNQPQHF. The CDR3 nucleotides read TGTGCCAGCACCTTATCCCTCGGGACGGGCAATCAGCCCCAGCATTTT.

This clonotype has more than one count but fewer than ten. The rearrangement links TRBV5-4 to TRBJ2-3; D may be TRBD1 (6 bases). Trimming shortened V by 4 bases and J by 2 bases, and 14 bases separated the two germline ends. The CDR3 is made up of 15 amino acids. Germline V gene sequence: CDR1 SGHNT, CDR2 YYREEE (reference sequence). CDR3 amino acids: CASSRDRGHTDTQYF. The DNA of the CDR3 is TGTGCCAGCAGCCGGGATAGGGGACACACAGATACGCAGTATTTT.

This clonotype was recorded at least ten times. The chain has TRBV7-8 and TRBJ2-3; TRBD1 agrees at 7 bases. Germline trimming cut 5 bases from V and 4 bases from J; bases unmatched to any gene: 12. CDR1 and CDR2 (germline): SGHVS, FQNEAQ. The CDR3 is 16 residues long. The CDR3 DNA reads as TGTGCCAGCAGCGCCGACAGGGCTCTAGCTTCAGATACGCAGTATTTT. Its translation is CASSADRALASDTQYF.